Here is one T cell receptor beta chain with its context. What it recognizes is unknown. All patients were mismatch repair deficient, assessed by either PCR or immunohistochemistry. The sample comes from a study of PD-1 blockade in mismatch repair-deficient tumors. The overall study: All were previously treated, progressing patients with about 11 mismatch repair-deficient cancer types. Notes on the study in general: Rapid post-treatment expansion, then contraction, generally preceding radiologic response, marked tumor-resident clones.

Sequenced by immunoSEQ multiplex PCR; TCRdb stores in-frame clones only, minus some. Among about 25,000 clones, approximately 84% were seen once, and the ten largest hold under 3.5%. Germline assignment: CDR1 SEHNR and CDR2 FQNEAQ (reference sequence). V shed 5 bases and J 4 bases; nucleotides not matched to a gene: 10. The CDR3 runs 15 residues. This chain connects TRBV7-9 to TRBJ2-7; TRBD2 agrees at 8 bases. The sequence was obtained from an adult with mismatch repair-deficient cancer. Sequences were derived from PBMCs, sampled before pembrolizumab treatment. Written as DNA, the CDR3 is TGTGCCAGCAGCCCGAGCGGGGGAGGCTGGTACGAGCAGTACTTC. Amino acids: CASSPSGGGWYEQYF.